The table lists the clone carrying this TCR beta chain with a few counts. With a J-beta primer mix and a sample-barcoded 5' primer, a second PCR ran about 7 to 12 cycles. Via MiXCR, TCRdb re-called the 5' RACE reads, giving one row per CDR3 protein. The sample includes a few hundred thousand distinct CDR3 sequences, roughly 29% seen only once; the top ten take 29%. The CDR3 consists of 14 residues. CDR1 is SEHNR, CDR2 FQNEAQ, per germline (reference sequence). Trimming removed 4 bases from V and 4 bases from J, with 13 bases in between. The data belong to a study of blood T cells in healthy people across ages.

The V gene is TRBV7-9, the J gene TRBJ1-1; D is possibly TRBD1 (5 bases). This receptor was obtained from a woman between 65 and 79 years old in good health. The material sequenced was blood. The CDR3 region has the DNA TGTGCCAGCAGCTCCCAAACGGGGGGCACTGAAGCTTTCTTT. Protein: CASSSQTGGTEAFF.